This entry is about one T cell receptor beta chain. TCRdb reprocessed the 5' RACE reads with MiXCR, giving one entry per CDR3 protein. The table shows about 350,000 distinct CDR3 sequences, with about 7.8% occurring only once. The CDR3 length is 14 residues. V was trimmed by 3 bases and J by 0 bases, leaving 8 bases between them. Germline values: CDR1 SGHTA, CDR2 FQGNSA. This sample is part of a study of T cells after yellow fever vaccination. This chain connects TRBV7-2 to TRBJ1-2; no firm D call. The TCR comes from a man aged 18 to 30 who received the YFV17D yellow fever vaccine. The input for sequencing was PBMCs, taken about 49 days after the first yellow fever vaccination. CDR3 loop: CASSLISSNYGYTF. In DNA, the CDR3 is TGTGCCAGCAGCTTGATCTCCTCTAACTATGGCTACACCTTC.